What follows is one T cell receptor beta chain and its context. The antigen it binds to is not known. Base qualities are not at hand, and no much larger clone is one base apart. The data derive from a study of OX40 agonist ivuxolimab in advanced cancers. A note on the overall study: Ivuxolimab, which targeted the costimulatory receptor OX40 (CD134), was an agonistic, fully human IgG2 monoclonal antibody. Peripheral TCRbeta sequencing aimed to test whether ivuxolimab altered TCR sequence diversity and caused clonal T-cell expansion. In the dose-escalation cohort, approximately 82% of patients were male, and the mean age was about 55 years, with a range of about 23 to 85. The paper reports the monotherapy dose-escalation portion (N of about 47 patients) of the phase I ivuxolimab trial. Partial responses occurred in three dose-escalation patients, of whom one had hepatocellular carcinoma and two had cutaneous melanoma. Intravenous ivuxolimab was administered to patients every 2 weeks at six dose levels: 0.01, 0.1, 0.3, 1.5, 3 and 10 mg/kg. Prior anti-PD-1, anti-PD-L1 or anti-CTLA-4 therapy was permitted, and checkpoint inhibitors had been received by approximately 39% of dose-escalation patients. Among the approximately 54 dose-escalation patients, around 19 had hepatocellular carcinoma, approximately 15 melanoma, 9 renal cell carcinoma and 9 head and neck cancer.

Genomic DNA was extracted from sorted cells for sequencing of the TCRbeta CDR3 region. The immunoSEQ Assay was used for sequencing of TCRbeta CDR3 regions. Drawn from immuneACCESS, this table holds only the in-frame rearrangements with V and J called that TCRdb kept. Clones are partly lost; checked studies trace under half to an unresolved V gene and leave the rest unexplained. Counted in this sample were around 39,000 clones; 88% of them appeared once. The ten largest clones take up roughly 4% of the sample. The trial excluded patients who had a history of autoimmune disease or who were on systemic immunosuppression. Peripheral blood for TCR sequencing was collected from all dose cohorts at baseline, on cycle 4 day 1, and on cycle 7 day 1. The samples were taken from a phase I, first-in-human, multicenter, open-label dose-escalation trial of ivuxolimab. The trial enrolled adults with locally advanced or metastatic head and neck squamous cell, hepatocellular, melanoma or renal cell carcinoma. Before TCR sequencing, CD4+ T cells and CD8+ T cells were sorted from peripheral blood as separate populations.

Beyond this particular receptor, the publication reports: Partial responders in the 0.1-3.0 mg/kg groups had among the lowest normalized peripheral clonal expansion, especially among CD8+ T cells. At doses of 0.1 to 3.0 mg/kg, clonal expansion of both CD4+ and CD8+ blood T cells was observed from baseline to week 6. After ivuxolimab, expanded clones were on average more numerous among CD8+ T cells than among CD4+ T cells. Low levels of normalized T-cell clonal expansion were also seen in some nonresponding patients. The antigen specificity of the clonally expanded peripheral T cells was not determined.

This TCR derives from an adult with an advanced solid tumor such as melanoma, head and neck, liver or kidney cancer. Source: CD4+ or CD8+ T cells sorted from blood, taken in a trial of the OX40 agonist ivuxolimab.

The DNA reads TGCGCCAGCATACTAGGACAGGGGGTTTCCAATGAGCAGTTCTTC. It specifies CASILGQGVSNEQFF. The chain is encoded by TRBV5-1 joined to TRBJ2-1, and 10 junctional nucleotides match TRBD1. In the germline V gene, CDR1 corresponds to SGHRS and CDR2 to YFSETQ. From cysteine to phenylalanine, the CDR3 is 15 amino acids long. The CDR3 DNA has 45 bases and is translated from base 1. V trim: 6 bases; J trim: 6 bases; unmatched bases: 9.